This TCR beta chain was recovered during a study of T cell responses to AZD1222 COVID-19 vaccine. Findings of the study overall: As reported, nearly half of all spike-specific TCRs target variant regions that are unmutated.

Clones were read by immunoSEQ multiplex PCR, and TCRdb kept only the in-frame ones, dropping some. The table records some 150,000 clones, 90% to 95% of them present only once. Remarks on this clone: Its antigen is undetermined.

Trimming took 9 bases from V and 0 from J, leaving 12 bases between them. The CDR3 contains 14 residues. Germline CDR1 MGHDK, CDR2 SYGVNS. This chain connects TRBV25-1 to TRBJ1-3; no clear D gene. The receptor was derived from an adult in good health. Sequencing used peripheral blood, obtained on day 0 of AZD1222 vaccination. The CDR3 region is CASTGTSSGNTIYF. CDR3 in DNA: TGTGCCAGTACTGGCACAAGCTCTGGAAACACCATATATTTT.